This T cell receptor (beta chain) is from a study of T cell repertoires in cytomegalovirus infection. This clonotype has more than one count but fewer than ten. MiXCR, run by TCRdb on the reads, gives a single entry per CDR3 protein. This table holds around 530,000 distinct CDR3 sequences, more than 20% found once. The length of the CDR3 is 13 residues. V lost 5 bases, J lost 3 bases, and 11 bases lay in between. This TCR was recovered from a human donor in good health (CMV status not recorded). Some clones in this sample may be carry-over from other donors' samples. Source material: PBMCs. This chain connects TRBV12-3 or TRBV12-4 to TRBJ2-7; D remains ambiguous. The CDR3 reads CASSLSISYEQYF. The CDR3 DNA reads TGTGCCAGCAGTCTTAGTATAAGCTACGAGCAGTACTTC.